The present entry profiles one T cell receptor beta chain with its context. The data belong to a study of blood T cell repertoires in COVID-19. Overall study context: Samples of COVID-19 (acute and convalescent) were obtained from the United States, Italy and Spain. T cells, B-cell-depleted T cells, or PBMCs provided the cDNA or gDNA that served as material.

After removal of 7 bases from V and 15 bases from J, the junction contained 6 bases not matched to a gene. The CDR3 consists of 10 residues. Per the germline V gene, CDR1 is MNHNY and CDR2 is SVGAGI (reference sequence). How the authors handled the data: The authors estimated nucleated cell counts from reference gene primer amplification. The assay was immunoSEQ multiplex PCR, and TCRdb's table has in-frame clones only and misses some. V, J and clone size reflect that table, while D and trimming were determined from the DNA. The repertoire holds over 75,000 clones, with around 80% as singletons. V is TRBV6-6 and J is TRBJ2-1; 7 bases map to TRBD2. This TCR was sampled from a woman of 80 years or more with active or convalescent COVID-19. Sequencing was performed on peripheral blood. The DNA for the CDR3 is TGTGCCAGCACGGGGGGAGGGTTGTTCTTC. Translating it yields CASTGGGLFF.